This TCR beta chain was found in a study of cytomegalovirus exposure and HLA in healthy donors (TCRdb year 2017). Looking at the study overall: An earlier analysis of 587 of the donors reported 276 Gb of sequence data and around 110 million unique TCR beta sequences obtained from roughly 170 million T cells. Roughly 5 DR-DQ haplotypes were treated as single units for association and clustering because of strong linkage in the cohort. An earlier analysis of 587 of the donors used high-throughput TCR beta sequencing to judge whether each TCR beta V gene segment behaved as functional or pseudogenic. The study aimed to test whether cataloging public T cell receptors could reveal signatures of past pathogen exposure. Class I and class II HLA loci were covered by the typing at four-digit resolution. A later analysis re-analyzed previously published TCR beta repertoires from several hundred donors and added high-resolution HLA genotyping to study TCR occurrence patterns. The study profiled the T cell repertoires of 666 subjects by immunosequencing and related them to cytomegalovirus serostatus. Besides the first cohort of roughly 640 subjects, a separate validation cohort made up of over 100 different subjects was used. About 280 gigabases of sequencing data and around 88 million unique TCR sequences made up an early release that covered nearly 650 HLA-typed donors. Among the roughly 400 genotyped donors, under 90% belonged to the genetic ancestry cluster associated with self-reported Caucasian donors. To predict cytomegalovirus infection status, the study brought together high-throughput TCR immunosequencing, statistical association of individual TCRs with disease status, and machine learning. A later genetic analysis took genome-wide SNP genotypes for about 60% of the roughly 670 donors and used that subset as a discovery cohort. Every discovery cohort repertoire had been produced on one sequencing platform. Donor age, sex, ethnicity and CMV serostatus were compiled together with the repertoire data. Typing coverage differed by locus: A, B, C, DRB1 and DQB1 were typed in roughly 620-640 donors, DQA1 in about 500, DPA1 in some 610, and DPB1 in 472. Among 398 genotyped donors of the cohort, an average of about 240,000 unique TCR beta nucleotide sequences were sequenced per donor, about a sixth of them non-productive. Rather than using new phenotypic data, the later analysis identified candidate immune exposures from TCR beta sequences and from how often those sequences occurred across donors. Summary of the overall study and its limitations: A later analysis found that HLA-associated TCR beta chains were more clonally expanded and had lower generation probabilities than equally common non-associated chains. An earlier analysis of approximately 600 of the donors showed that most TCR beta V segments appeared in productive rearrangements either about 87% or about 30% of the time, which broadly matched IMGT annotations. Assigning TCR associations to individual alleles was difficult when HLA alleles, especially DR and DQ, strongly co-occurred. In a later analysis, several top co-occurrence clusters were reported to appear linked to parvovirus B19, influenza, CMV and Epstein-Barr virus. In both the original and validation cohorts, the classifier was reported to diagnose cytomegalovirus status with high specificity and sensitivity. A further reported finding was that TCR beta sequences accurately predicted the HLA-A and HLA-B alleles for most subjects in the first cohort. The study listed 164 TCR beta chains as associated with cytomegalovirus. Immune exposure information for the cohort was limited to CMV serostatus. Because HLA typing was unavailable for some donors at each locus, only the typed subset was used in association tests. Compared with the roughly 700-donor mean, donors in an Asian-associated ancestry cluster had fewer N-insertions in productive TCRs, according to a later genetic analysis. The presence/absence analyses assumed that sequencing depth was roughly uniform across donors, and that assumption may not be true. In a later analysis, the rate of TCR association differed among HLA loci, with DRB1 alleles having the most associated TCRs and HLA-C alleles having the fewest. A group of highly shared sequence variants was considered likely to be a technical artifact of the sequencing pipeline. Three of the identified cytomegalovirus-associated TCR beta chains were confirmed in vitro to be specific for cytomegalovirus antigens. The 87-base-pair reads could not distinguish some IMGT-functional V segments, including TRBV6-2 and TRBV6-3, so those segments were excluded. The cohort was sequenced for TCR beta chains only, and without alpha or paired-chain data the features that could be detected were limited. It was suggested by the authors that the approach could potentially be generalized to other disease states and immunological phenotypes. A later analysis associated 16,951 TCR beta sequences with specific HLA alleles at a false discovery rate of 0.05. Linkage disequilibrium might explain the correlated functional status among segregating V segments, but an unknown experimental factor could not be excluded. An association between a missense DCLRE1C variant and V-gene and J-gene trimming of TCR beta chains was found in a later genetic analysis and replicated in an independent cohort. Across donors, most TCR sequences were observed very rarely, whereas some public TCRs were present in many individuals. In a later analysis, most CMV-associated TCR beta chains were found to appear HLA-restricted, with HLA associations seemingly driven largely by CMV exposure. The earlier analysis of 587 of the donors excluded roughly 17 rarely observed V segments, including chromosome 9 orphons, because counts were too low.

Libraries were made using the immunoSEQ multiplex PCR assay. A mixture of 60 forward primers for TCR Vbeta segments and 13 reverse primers for TCR Jbeta segments was used in the multiplex PCR. The CDR3 region of rearranged TCR beta genes was amplified from genomic DNA with a multiplex PCR assay. Amplified TCR beta libraries were sequenced as 87-base-pair reads on the Illumina HiSeq System. On the authors' methods: A later analysis tallied 75 million to 85 million unique TCR beta chains across the 666 repertoires, and about 12 million of those chains were shared by two or more donors. Raw reads were error-corrected and collapsed into unique sequences by a nearest-neighbor algorithm in which closely related sequences were merged to remove PCR and sequencing errors. CDR3 sequences were aligned to IMGT reference sequences to assign V, D and J gene segments. For a sequence to be retained, a match of at least six nucleotides to both a V gene segment and a J gene segment was required. Rearrangements were classified as productive when the CDR3 lacked stop codons and remained in frame with V and J, and all other rearrangements were classified as non-productive. Following IMGT convention, CDR3 was defined as the stretch from the second conserved V-encoded cysteine to the conserved J-encoded phenylalanine. The earlier analysis of approximately 500 of the donors excluded sequences that lacked an unambiguous match to a single V gene segment. In an earlier analysis of about 590 of the donors, a V segment was called functional when productive rearrangements were above 56.7%, and segregating when the standard deviation between donors exceeded 5%. A statistical classification framework was built to diagnose cytomegalovirus status from the catalog of TCR beta chain sequences. A later analysis assigned V and J genes by comparing TCR nucleotide sequences with IMGT/GENE-DB human TR gene sequences. In a later analysis, CDR3 sequences and most-parsimonious VDJ recombination scenarios were assigned using the TCRdist pipeline. In a later analysis, each TCR beta chain was defined by its CDR3 amino acid sequence together with its V-gene family, and reads lacking a unique V-gene family were excluded. In a later analysis, around 650 highly shared, low-generation-probability nucleotide sequences were removed to address suspected cross-contamination and a sequencing artifact. In a later analysis, a clonal expansion index for each public chain was calculated from normalized within-repertoire ranks of inferred template counts. In a later analysis, generation probabilities were computed using a VDJ recombination model fitted to out-of-frame rearrangements, and the results were checked against IGoR. Hypergeometric tests were used in a later analysis to score TCR-TCR, TCR-HLA and TCR-CMV co-occurrence, with a repertoire-size bias correction applied to the TCR pairs. A later analysis estimated false discovery rates by permuting HLA or CMV assignments 20 times. A later analysis grouped co-occurring TCRs with DBSCAN, adding TCRdist sequence similarity when clustering within HLA-allele-positive subsets. Repertoires with fewer than 30,000 or more than 120,000 public chains were left out of co-occurrence clustering, as were a handful of repertoires with anomalous nucleotide sharing. Drawn from immuneACCESS, this table holds only the in-frame rearrangements with V and J called that TCRdb kept. Clones are partly lost; checked studies trace under half to an unresolved V gene and leave the rest unexplained. Clone size and V and J calls were adopted from that table, with D and trimming inferred from the DNA. Recorded for this sample are about 170,000 clones; about 82% of them occurred a single time. Together, the top ten hold about 0.8% of the sample.

CDR1 and CDR2, per the germline V gene, are SNHLY and FYNNEI. V is pruned by 7 bases and J by 4 bases, leaving 7 bases of the junction without a gene match. The CDR3 has 14 amino acids, counting the end cysteine and phenylalanine. The entry retains the CDR3 DNA only, 42 bases that are in frame from base 1. In total, approximately 700 healthy bone marrow donors made up the cohort. All cohort members were sampled while nominally healthy, although unrecorded immune exposures were likely present. The donor tested CMV seronegative, placing the donor among the approximately 400 seronegative members of the cohort. A peripheral blood sample was collected from each donor, and TCR beta sequencing was performed on peripheral blood mononuclear cells. The Qiagen DNeasy Blood Extraction Kit was used to extract genomic DNA from the blood cell samples. Turning to this clone: No cognate antigen has been identified for it. One base away there is no much larger clone; base qualities are not given.

The source of this sequence is a woman between 18 and 30 years old in good health and CMV-seronegative. Rearrangement joined TRBV2 to TRBJ1-5, with 7 bases matching TRBD1. The sample was PBMCs. The DNA sequence is TGTGCCAGCAACATGGACAGGCTGAATCAGCCCCAGCATTTT. This yields the protein CASNMDRLNQPQHF. With the rest looked up from the reference TRBV2 and TRBJ1-5 genes rather than sequenced, the full variable domain is EPEVTQTPSHQVTQMGQEVILRCVPISNHLYFYWYRQILGQKVEFLVSFYNNEISEKSEIFDDQFSVERPDGSNFTLKIRSTKLEDSAMYFCASNMDRLNQPQHFGDGTRLSIL.